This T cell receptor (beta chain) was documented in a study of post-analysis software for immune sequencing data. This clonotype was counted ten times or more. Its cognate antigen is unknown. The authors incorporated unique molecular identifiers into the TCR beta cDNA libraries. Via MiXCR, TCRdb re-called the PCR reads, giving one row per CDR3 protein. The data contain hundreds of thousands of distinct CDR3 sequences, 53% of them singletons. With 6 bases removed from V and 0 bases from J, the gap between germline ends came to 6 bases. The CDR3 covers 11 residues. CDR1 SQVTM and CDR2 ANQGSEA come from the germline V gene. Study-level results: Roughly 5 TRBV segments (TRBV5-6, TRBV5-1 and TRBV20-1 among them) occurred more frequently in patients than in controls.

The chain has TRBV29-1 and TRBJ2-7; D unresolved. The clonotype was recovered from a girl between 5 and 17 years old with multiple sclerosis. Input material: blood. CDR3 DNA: TGCAGCGTCGGGCTCTCCTACGAGCAGTACTTC. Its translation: CSVGLSYEQYF.